This entry lists 13 T cell receptor beta chains sequenced from one sample in a study of T cell responses to AZD1222 COVID-19 vaccine. Clones were sequenced by immunoSEQ multiplex PCR, and TCRdb holds only the in-frame ones, with some missing. The table includes about 100,000 clones, 92% detected once. Sequencing used peripheral blood, obtained on day 0 of AZD1222 vaccination. These receptors all stem from an adult in good health.

This rearrangement joins TRBV20-1 to TRBJ1-2, with a tentative D call TRBD1 (5 bases). The CDR3 extends over 8 amino acids. From germline, CDR1 is DFQATT and CDR2 SNEGSKA (reference sequence). The CDR3 here is CRGRGYTF. As DNA, the CDR3 is TGCAGGGGGCGAGGCTACACCTTC.

The chain couples TRBV29-1 to TRBJ1-4; D might be TRBD1 (5 bases). Germline lookup yields CDR1 SQVTM and CDR2 ANQGSEA. V was trimmed by 7 bases and J by 0 bases, leaving 12 bases between them. The CDR3 is 14 amino acids. CDR3: CSGGDGATNEKLFF. CDR3 DNA: TGCAGCGGGGGGGACGGTGCAACTAATGAAAAACTGTTTTTT.

This chain connects TRBV5-1 to TRBJ2-2, with 8 bases matching TRBD2. CDR1 and CDR2 from the germline V gene are SGHRS and YFSETQ. V lost 4 bases, J lost 3 bases, and 2 bases stayed unmatched. CDR3 length equals 14 residues. The CDR3 here is CASSRLAYTGELFF. The CDR3 bases are TGCGCCAGCAGCCGACTAGCGTACACCGGGGAGCTGTTTTTT.

The V gene is TRBV6-6, the J gene TRBJ2-1; 15 bases fit TRBD2. The junction had 8 bases not matched to a gene; V was cut back by 5 bases and J by 3 bases. The CDR3 totals 18 residues. Germline CDR1 reads MNHNY; CDR2 reads SVGAGI (reference sequence). CDR3 DNA sequence: TGTGCCAGCAGTCGACGGACTAGCGGGAGGGCAGACTACAATGAGCAGTTCTTC. This translates into CASSRRTSGRADYNEQFF.

This sequence joins TRBV10-2 and TRBJ2-1; a possible D gene is TRBD2 (5 bases). Germline V gene data show CDR1 as WSHSY and CDR2 as SAAADI. The CDR3 runs 14 residues. The V gene lost 2 bases and the J gene lost 3 bases, with 8 bases spanning the gap. Here the CDR3 reads CASSEPLGYNEQFF. The CDR3 DNA is TGCGCCAGCAGTGAGCCACTAGGCTACAATGAGCAGTTCTTC.

The V call is TRBV30, the J call TRBJ1-4, with D possibly being TRBD1 (5 bases). Germline V CDR1 and CDR2: GTSNPN, SVGIG (reference sequence). The CDR3 length is 15 residues. The germline V and J ends were trimmed by 0 bases and 7 bases, with 15 bases remaining between them. Here the CDR3 reads CAWSVSTGGGEKLFF. As DNA, the CDR3 is TGTGCCTGGAGTGTCTCTACAGGAGGCGGTGAAAAACTGTTTTTT.

The rearrangement joins TRBV28 to TRBJ2-7, with D possibly called TRBD1 or TRBD2 (5 bases each). The CDR3 runs 15 residues. V lost 5 bases and J 0 bases, leaving 14 bases between the germline ends. Germline V CDR1 and CDR2: MDHEN, SYDVKM. CDR3: CASSPPGPSSYEQYF. DNA for the CDR3: TGTGCCAGCAGTCCGCCGGGACCCAGCTCCTACGAGCAGTACTTC.

This clone was counted between two and nine times. The chain joins TRBV7-2 to TRBJ1-1; TRBD1 agrees at 8 bases. This CDR3 is built from 17 residues. V gave up 6 bases and J gave up 4 bases; unmatched junction bases: 16. Germline V gene data show CDR1 as SGHTA and CDR2 as FQGNSA. The CDR3 sequence is CASRKVTGEFRSTEAFF. The CDR3 DNA sequence: TGTGCCAGCAGGAAGGTGACAGGGGAGTTTCGGAGCACTGAAGCTTTCTTT.

The chain joins TRBV4-2 to TRBJ2-2; D is possibly TRBD2 (5 bases). V lost 4 bases and J lost 8, with 14 bases in between. In germline, CDR1 is LGHNA, CDR2 YNFKEQ. This CDR3 is built from 14 residues. CDR3 sequence (DNA): TGTGCCAGCAGCCTGAGACCACTAGTTGGGGAGCTGTTTTTT. Amino acids: CASSLRPLVGELFF.

The V call is TRBV21-1, the J call TRBJ2-3; the D call TRBD2 from the table was never checked on the DNA. TRBV21-1 is termed a pseudogene. The CDR3 contains 16 residues. The CDR3 is CASSLTPCRNTDTQYF. In nucleotides, the CDR3 is TGTGCCAGCAGCCTGACTCCTTGCCGTAACACAGATACGCAGTATTTT.

The CDR3 bases are TGTGCCAGCAGTTACGTCGGGCAGAGATACAACTATGGCTACACCTTC. It is translated as CASSYVGQRYNYGYTF. The gene calls are TRBV27 and TRBJ1-2; D gene ambiguous. The germline CDR1 and CDR2 sequences are MNHEY and SMNVEV (reference sequence). The CDR3 loop spans 16 amino acids. Deletions cut 4 bases from V and 2 bases from J, with 17 bases between.

This chain uses TRBV3-1 (or the pseudogene TRBV3-2) with TRBJ2-3; no clear D. Looked up from germline, CDR1 is LGHDT and CDR2 is YNNKEL (reference sequence). V shed 7 bases and J shed 1 base, with 9 bases lying between them. This CDR3 comprises 13 residues. CDR3 in DNA: TGTGCCAGCACCACATTGGGCACAGATACGCAGTATTTT. It is translated as CASTTLGTDTQYF.

The gene calls are TRBV9 and TRBJ2-3, with 7 bases that match TRBD2. Trimming at V came to 2 bases and at J to 0 bases, leaving 3 bases not matched to a gene. This CDR3 region has 15 residues. Germline assignment: CDR1 SGDLS and CDR2 YYNGEE. The CDR3 DNA is TGTGCCAGCAGCGTGGGGGGAGGGAGCACAGATACGCAGTATTTT. Residues: CASSVGGGSTDTQYF.